This entry describes one TCR beta chain. Its target is unknown. The sample belongs to a study of identical twins. Study observations and caveats: Out-of-frame alpha sequences common to twins were enriched for low generation probability. Monozygotic twin pairs showed more out-of-frame TCR alpha sharing than models estimated. There were fewer insertions in abundant cord blood beta clonotypes, but memory repertoires showed no such pattern.

Trimming cost V 3 bases and J 9 bases; bases outside gene matches: 5. This CDR3 is 13 amino acids long. Healthy Caucasians provided all donations. TCRdb recomputed calls from the 5' RACE reads with MiXCR, one row per CDR3 protein. The sample has about 520,000 distinct CDR3 sequences; 22% are singletons. In addition, the sample was reused for a study of T cells expressing NK-cell markers.

The receptor was derived from a woman aged 18-30 years in good health. Source material: CD4+ T cells sorted from blood. V gene TRBV12-3 or TRBV12-4 combines with J gene TRBJ2-1; TRBD2 matches 7 bases. The CDR3 sequence is CASSLRLAREQFF. The CDR3 DNA reads as TGTGCCAGCAGTTTGCGACTAGCCCGTGAGCAGTTCTTC.